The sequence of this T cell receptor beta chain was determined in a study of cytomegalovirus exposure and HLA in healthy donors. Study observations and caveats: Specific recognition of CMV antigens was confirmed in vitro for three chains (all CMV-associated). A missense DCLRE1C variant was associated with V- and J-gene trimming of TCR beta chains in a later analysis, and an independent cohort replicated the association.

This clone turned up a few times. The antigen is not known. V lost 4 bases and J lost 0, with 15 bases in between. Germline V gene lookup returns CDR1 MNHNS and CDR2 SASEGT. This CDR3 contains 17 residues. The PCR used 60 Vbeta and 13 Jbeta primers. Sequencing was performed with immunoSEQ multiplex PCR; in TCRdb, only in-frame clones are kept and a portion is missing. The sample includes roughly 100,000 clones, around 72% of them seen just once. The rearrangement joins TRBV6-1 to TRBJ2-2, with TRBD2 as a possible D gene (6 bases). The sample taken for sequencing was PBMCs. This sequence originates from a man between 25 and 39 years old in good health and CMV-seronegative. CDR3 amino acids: CASSGRRGGANTGELFF. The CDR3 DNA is TGTGCCAGCAGTGGCCGGAGGGGCGGGGCGAACACCGGGGAGCTGTTTTTT.